These 4 T cell receptor beta chains share one sample of origin, sequenced in a study of cytomegalovirus exposure and HLA in healthy donors. The primer mix had 60 Vbeta and 13 Jbeta primers. Libraries were prepared by immunoSEQ multiplex PCR; TCRdb keeps only in-frame clonotypes and omits some of them. Of approximately 82,000 clones in the sample, about four fifths were seen once. Material for sequencing was PBMCs. The receptor set was obtained from a man aged 35 to 55 in good health and CMV-seronegative.

The V and J genes are TRBV4-2 and TRBJ2-7; TRBD2 is a possible D gene (5 bases). The length of the CDR3 is 15 residues. Germline V gene data show CDR1 as LGHNA and CDR2 as YNFKEQ. The ends were cut back, 0 bases at V and 2 bases at J, with 11 bases in the middle. The CDR3 is CASSQDPSRAYEQYF. The DNA for the CDR3 is TGTGCCAGCAGCCAAGACCCTAGCAGAGCCTACGAGCAGTACTTC.

This clone was observed a few times. The chain has TRBV18 and TRBJ1-3; 7 bases are a match to TRBD1. From germline, CDR1 is KGHSH and CDR2 LQKENI. The CDR3 loop spans 19 amino acids. The junction had 11 bases not matched to a gene; V was cut back by 0 bases and J by 0 bases. CDR3 amino acids: CASSPPGQRIAGSGNTIYF. CDR3 bases: TGTGCCAGCTCACCACCGGGACAGAGAATCGCTGGCTCTGGAAACACCATATATTTT.

The rearrangement links TRBV2 to TRBJ2-3; D is possibly TRBD2 (5 bases). This CDR3 has 14 amino acids. Germline V lookup: CDR1 SNHLY, CDR2 FYNNEI. With 4 bases removed from V and 0 bases from J, the gap between germline ends came to 8 bases. The CDR3 DNA reads TGTGCCAGCAGTGTTCGGGGAAGCACAGATACGCAGTATTTT. Translating gives CASSVRGSTDTQYF. The full variable domain, in which reference TRBV2 and TRBJ2-3 provide the parts outside the CDR3, is EPEVTQTPSHQVTQMGQEVILRCVPISNHLYFYWYRQILGQKVEFLVSFYNNEISEKSEIFDDQFSVERPDGSNFTLKIRSTKLEDSAMYFCASSVRGSTDTQYFGPGTRLTVL.

The chain joins TRBV27 to TRBJ2-3; D perhaps matches TRBD2 (6 bases). The CDR3 has 15 amino acids. V lost 9 bases, J lost 2 bases, and 18 bases lay in between. The germline V gene encodes CDR1 MNHEY and CDR2 SMNVEV (reference sequence). The DNA for the CDR3 is TGTGCCAGTAGATATAGGGGCGGGATCACAGATACGCAGTATTTT. As protein: CASRYRGGITDTQYF.